The present T cell receptor (beta chain) was sequenced within a study of T cell responses to AZD1222 COVID-19 vaccine. Profiled with immunoSEQ multiplex PCR; TCRdb holds only in-frame clones, not every one. The sample carries 160,000 or so clones, about 90% recorded once. With respect to this clone: Its specificity is unknown.

Second-dose intervals of approximately 4 or approximately 12 weeks were pooled. Study observations and caveats: CD4 TCRs linked to vaccination spanned spike, dominating at 160-218 and 743-854. Reportedly, nearly half the spike-specific TCRs target unmutated variant regions. Most donors were white British, females outnumbered males, and clonal diversity was possibly underestimated.

V lost 5 bases, J lost 5 bases, and 12 bases lay in between. The CDR3 consists of 13 residues. CDR1 SNHLY and CDR2 FYNNEI come from the germline V gene. The sequence was obtained from an adult who received the AZD1222 COVID-19 vaccine. The chain couples TRBV2 to TRBJ2-5, with D tentatively TRBD1 (5 bases). Material: peripheral blood, obtained 28 days after the second AZD1222 dose. The CDR3 DNA follows: TGTGCCAGCAGTCCGGCTGGGGCGGAGACCCAGTACTTC. Translated, it gives CASSPAGAETQYF.